A single sample is the source of the 11 T cell receptor beta chains below, sequenced in a study of cytomegalovirus exposure and HLA in healthy donors. A multiplex PCR was run with 60 Vbeta primers and 13 Jbeta primers. The repertoire was sequenced with immunoSEQ multiplex PCR; TCRdb's copy has only in-frame clones and lacks some. This table holds roughly 180,000 clones, about four fifths found once. Sequenced sample: PBMCs. Every receptor here comes from a young man in good health and CMV-seronegative.

Concerning this clone itself: An end of the junction differs from the germline gene, which may be a read error. For the CDR3, the DNA is TGTGCCAGCAGTTTGGGACAGGGCCAAGGGACCCAGTACTTC. It is translated as CASSLGQGQGTQYF. The chain carries TRBV28 and TRBJ2-5; the match to TRBD1 covers 9 bases. CDR1 and CDR2 from the germline V gene are MDHEN and SYDVKM. The CDR3 totals 14 residues.

The gene calls are TRBV5-4 and TRBJ2-3; 7 bases map to TRBD2. The length of the CDR3 is 12 residues. Germline trimming cut 0 bases from V and 10 bases from J; bases unmatched to any gene: 2. The germline gives CDR1 SGHNT, CDR2 YYREEE (reference sequence). CDR3 loop: CASSLVGGAQYF. CDR3 DNA sequence: TGTGCCAGCAGCTTGGTTGGGGGGGCGCAGTATTTT.

The chain joins TRBV12-5 to TRBJ2-4; 7 bases are shared with TRBD2. The CDR3 is made up of 16 amino acids. J gave up 6 bases and V 9 bases, and 17 bases lay outside the gene matches. The germline V gene encodes CDR1 LGHNT and CDR2 FRNRAP. The CDR3 sequence is CASESRDYRVGNIQYF. The CDR3 nucleotides read TGTGCTAGCGAGAGCAGGGACTACAGAGTGGGAAACATTCAGTACTTC.

J is TRBJ2-5 and V is TRBV7-9; TRBD2 agrees at 7 bases. Per germline, CDR1 SEHNR and CDR2 FQNEAQ (reference sequence). This CDR3 has 17 residues. V was clipped by 5 bases and J by 3 bases; unmatched bases: 15. CDR3 coding DNA: TGTGCCAGCAGCCTCCAACACGTGGGAGGGGCGGAAGAGACCCAGTACTTC. Translated, it gives CASSLQHVGGAEETQYF.

The rearrangement joins TRBV4-1 to TRBJ2-7, with D hard to call. The CDR3 loop spans 14 amino acids. The V end lost 3 bases, the J end lost 3 bases, and 12 bases lay between the germline ends. Germline CDR1 MGHRA, CDR2 YSYEKL. The CDR3 DNA reads as TGCGCCAGCAGCCAGTCCCCGGCGGACTACGAGCAGTACTTC. Residues: CASSQSPADYEQYF.

The chain uses TRBV18 and TRBJ1-1; D is unclear. Trimming pared 6 bases from V and 1 base from J, leaving 15 bases between. The CDR3 has 15 amino acids. The germline gives CDR1 KGHSH, CDR2 LQKENI. CDR3 amino acids: CASSAVEGRNTEAFF. DNA for the CDR3: TGTGCCAGCTCCGCGGTGGAGGGTAGGAACACTGAAGCTTTCTTT.

J is TRBJ2-3 and V is TRBV30; TRBD2 matches 7 bases. Trimming took 2 bases from V and 1 from J; bases not matched to a gene: 24. The germline V gene has CDR1 GTSNPN and CDR2 SVGIG (reference sequence). This CDR3 has 21 residues. CDR3 bases: TGTGCCTGGAGTACTTTGGGCGGTGCTAGCGGAGCAAGCCACGGCACAGATACGCAGTATTTT. Translated: CAWSTLGGASGASHGTDTQYF. Full variable domain (missing parts from reference TRBV30 and TRBJ2-3): SQTIHQWPATLVQPVGSPLSLECTVEGTSNPNLYWYRQAAGRGLQLLFYSVGIGQISSEVPQNLSASRPQDRQFILSSKKLLLSDSGFYLCAWSTLGGASGASHGTDTQYFGPGTRLTVL.

The genes are TRBV5-6 and TRBJ1-1, with 8 positions matching TRBD1. Germline V CDR1 and CDR2: SGHDT, YYEEEE. The trim removed 7 bases at V and 2 bases at J, leaving 7 bases unmatched. This CDR3 contains 14 residues. For the CDR3, the DNA is TGTGCCAGCCGACGGACAGGGCCAAACACTGAAGCTTTCTTT. Protein: CASRRTGPNTEAFF.

The CDR3 protein is CASSRGFGYGYTF. For the CDR3, the DNA is TGTGCCAGCAGCAGGGGGTTTGGTTATGGCTACACCTTC. The gene calls are TRBV14 and TRBJ1-2, with D tentatively TRBD1 (6 bases). CDR1 and CDR2 (germline): SGHDN, FVKESK. The CDR3 length is 13 residues. Trimming stripped 5 bases from V and 5 bases from J, with 12 bases between.

The V call is TRBV6-1, the J call TRBJ2-2, with TRBD1 matching over 9 bases. The V and J ends lost 5 bases and 3 bases, in that order; junction bases with no gene match: 4. The CDR3 totals 15 residues. Germline V gene lookup returns CDR1 MNHNS and CDR2 SASEGT. The CDR3 DNA sequence: TGTGCCAGCAGTCCACAGGGGGCGGACACCGGGGAGCTGTTTTTT. Amino acids: CASSPQGADTGELFF.

The J gene is TRBJ2-7, the V gene TRBV15; perhaps TRBD1 as D (6 bases). This CDR3 has 13 amino acids. CDR1 and CDR2 from the germline V gene are LNHNV and YYDKDF (reference sequence). The V end was cut by 4 bases, the J end by 0 bases, with 7 bases between. Here the CDR3 reads CATSNRVSYEQYF. Written as DNA, the CDR3 is TGTGCCACCAGCAACAGGGTCTCCTACGAGCAGTACTTC.